Below, one T cell receptor beta chain is given with its context. Its antigen is undetermined. The germline and genes are mouse ones. The read halts 4 residues ahead of the CDR3 end, with the missing end drawn from the germline J gene. The record originates from a study of CD8+ T cells in alopecia areata. Overall study: Female C3H/HeJ mice aged about 7-10 weeks received skin from roughly 6-13-month-old C3H/HeJ donors with spontaneous alopecia. General study findings and limits: Alphabeta T cells residing in normal skin are also sequenced in scalp samples. Higher clonality and more expanded CD8+ clones appeared in lesional than normal scalp.

In germline, CDR1 is NSQYPW, CDR2 LRSPGD (reference sequence). CDR3 length: 16 residues. RNA, once extracted, was reverse transcribed into cDNA for use as the sequencing template. Assay used: immunoSEQ multiplex PCR; TCRdb lists only in-frame clones, some missing. The specimen has roughly 110,000 clones, none found just once. The receptor was derived from a C3H/HeJ mouse with alopecia areata. For this mouse line, the MHC haplotype is H2-k. Sequencing was done on a sample of lesional skin. V gene TRBV1 combines with J gene TRBJ2-5, with TRBD2 matching 11 bases. CDR3 residues: CTCSERLGGEGDTQYF. Partial CDR3 DNA: TGCACCTGCAGTGAAAGACTGGGGGGGGAAGGGGAC.